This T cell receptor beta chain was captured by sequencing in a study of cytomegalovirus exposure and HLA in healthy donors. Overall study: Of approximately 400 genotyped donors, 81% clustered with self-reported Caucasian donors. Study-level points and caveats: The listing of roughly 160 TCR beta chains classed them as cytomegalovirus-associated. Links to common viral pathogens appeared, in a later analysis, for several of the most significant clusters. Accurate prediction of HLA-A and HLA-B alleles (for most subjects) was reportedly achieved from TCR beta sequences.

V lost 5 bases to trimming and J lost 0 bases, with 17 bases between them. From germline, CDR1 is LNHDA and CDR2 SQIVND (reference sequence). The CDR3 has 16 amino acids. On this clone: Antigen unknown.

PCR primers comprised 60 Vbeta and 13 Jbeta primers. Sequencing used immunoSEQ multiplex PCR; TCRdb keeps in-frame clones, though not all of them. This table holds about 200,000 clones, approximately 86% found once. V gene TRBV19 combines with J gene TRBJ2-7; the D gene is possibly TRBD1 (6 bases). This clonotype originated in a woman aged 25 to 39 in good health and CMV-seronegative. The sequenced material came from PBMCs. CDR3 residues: CASSLGQMGNSYEQYF. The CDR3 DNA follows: TGTGCCAGTAGTCTCGGACAGATGGGGAACTCCTACGAGCAGTACTTC.